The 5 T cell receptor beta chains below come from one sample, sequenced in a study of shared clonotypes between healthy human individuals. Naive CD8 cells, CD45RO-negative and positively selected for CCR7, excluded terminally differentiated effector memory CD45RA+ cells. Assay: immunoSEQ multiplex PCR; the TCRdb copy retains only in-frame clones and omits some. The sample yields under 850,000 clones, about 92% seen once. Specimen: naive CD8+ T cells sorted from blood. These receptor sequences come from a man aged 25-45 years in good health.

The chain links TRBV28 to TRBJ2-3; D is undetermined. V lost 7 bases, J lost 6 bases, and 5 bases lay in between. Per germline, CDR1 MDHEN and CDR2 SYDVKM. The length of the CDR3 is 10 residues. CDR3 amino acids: CASKGDTQYF. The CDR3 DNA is TGTGCCAGCAAAGGGGATACGCAGTATTTT.

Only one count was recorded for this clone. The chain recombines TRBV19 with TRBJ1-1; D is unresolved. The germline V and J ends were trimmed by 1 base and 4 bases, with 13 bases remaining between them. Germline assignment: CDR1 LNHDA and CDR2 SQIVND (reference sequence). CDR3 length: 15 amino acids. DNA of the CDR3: TGTGCCAGTAGTATAGGCCTCTGGGGATCCACTGAAGCTTTCTTT. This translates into CASSIGLWGSTEAFF.

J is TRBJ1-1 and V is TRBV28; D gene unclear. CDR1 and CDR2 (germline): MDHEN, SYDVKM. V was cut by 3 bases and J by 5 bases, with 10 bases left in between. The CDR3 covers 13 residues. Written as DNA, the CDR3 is TGTGCCAGCAGTTTTGGTGGGGAGACTGAAGCTTTCTTT. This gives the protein CASSFGGETEAFF.

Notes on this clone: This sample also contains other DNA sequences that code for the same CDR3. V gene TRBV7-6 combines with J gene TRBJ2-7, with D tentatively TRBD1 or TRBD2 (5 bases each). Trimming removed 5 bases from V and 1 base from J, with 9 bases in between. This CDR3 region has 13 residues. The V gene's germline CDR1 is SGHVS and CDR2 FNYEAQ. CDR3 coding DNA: TGTGCCAGCAGCCTGGGACCGTCCTACGAGCAGTACTTC. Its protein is CASSLGPSYEQYF. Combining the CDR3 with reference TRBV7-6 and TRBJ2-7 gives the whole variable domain GAGVSQSPRYKVTKRGQDVALRCDPISGHVSLYWYRQALGQGPEFLTYFNYEAQQDKSGLPNDRFSAERPEGSISTLTIQRTEQRDSAMYRCASSLGPSYEQYFGPGTRLTVT.

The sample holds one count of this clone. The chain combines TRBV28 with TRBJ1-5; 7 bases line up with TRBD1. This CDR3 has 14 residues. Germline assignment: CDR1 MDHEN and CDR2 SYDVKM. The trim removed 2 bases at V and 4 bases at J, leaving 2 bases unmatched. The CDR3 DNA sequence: TGTGCCAGCAGTTTAGGGACAGCTAATCAGCCCCAGCATTTT. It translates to CASSLGTANQPQHF.